This T cell receptor (beta chain) was documented in a study of T cell repertoires in cytomegalovirus infection (dated by TCRdb to the late 2010s). Regarding the research as a whole: The peptide stimulations were aimed at well-studied HLA-B-restricted epitopes as well as recently identified HLA-C-restricted CMV epitopes, whose presentation resists viral immunomodulation. Donor HLA type was relevant to the analysis, because carriage of CMV infection together with the matching HLA type was indicated by public TCR beta signatures. Overall results and qualifications from the work: In both this cohort and an independent approximately 400-donor cohort, the cumulative frequency of public TCR beta family members distinguished carriers of CMV infection plus the relevant HLA type. The ex vivo response was dominated by HLA-C-restricted CMV-specific TCR beta clonotypes, which also provided the single most frequent clonotype in two of eight donors.

The treatment or condition label here, explained by the study, means: in vitro stimulation with specific CMV peptide epitopes to enrich CMV-specific T cells. The listed sequencing device is Illumina HiSeq 1500. TCRdb's own reprocessing of the public reads used fastp at Q25 and MiXCR and kept productive beta chains. Entries that share a CDR3 protein sequence are merged under the most common genes and DNA. In this sample the table shows 700,000 to 900,000 distinct CDR3 sequences, just under 30% of which occur a single time. The ten largest clones take up around 14% of the sample. Unmatched junction bases come to 12, with V trimmed by 7 bases and J by 6 bases. The CDR3 covers 15 residues, taking in both the cysteine and the phenylalanine. The CDR3 DNA has 45 bases and is translated from base 1. From the germline V gene, CDR1 is SGHTS and CDR2 is YDEGEE. This clonotype was observed a handful of times. Its cognate antigen has yet to be identified. No base qualities exist here, and no much larger clone lies one base off it.

The rearrangement joined TRBV5-8 to TRBJ2-1; the junction holds 8 bases that match TRBD2. The specimen was cultured CD8+ T cells from PBMCs, collected from culture after CMV antigen stimulation. This receptor was obtained from a human donor in good health (CMV status not recorded). Some clones in this sample may be carry-over from other donors' samples. The CDR3 reads CASGLRAGDLNEQFF. The nucleotide sequence is TGTGCCAGCGGCCTAAGAGCGGGGGATCTCAATGAGCAGTTCTTC.